Following are 30 T cell receptor beta chains from one sample sequenced in a study of shared clonotypes between healthy human individuals. Assay: immunoSEQ multiplex PCR; the TCRdb copy retains only in-frame clones and omits some. The table includes 190,000 or so clones, over 80% detected once. Sequenced sample: naive CD4+ T cells sorted from blood. Subset in this sample: CD45RA+ positively selected. The origin of the receptors is a woman in her 30s in good health.

The V and J genes are TRBV18 and TRBJ1-1, with D perhaps matching TRBD1 (5 bases). V lost 3 bases and J 4 bases, leaving 12 bases between the germline ends. CDR3 size: 14 residues. In germline, CDR1 is KGHSH, CDR2 LQKENI. CDR3 protein: CASSPGTGSTEAFF. The CDR3 coding sequence is TGTGCCAGCTCACCCGGGACGGGGAGCACTGAAGCTTTCTTT.

This clone has just a few counts. V is TRBV7-9 and J is TRBJ2-7, with 8 nucleotides matching TRBD2. Germline CDR1 SEHNR, CDR2 FQNEAQ (reference sequence). J was trimmed by 6 bases and V by 3 bases; bases with no gene match: 7. This CDR3 contains 14 residues. DNA for the CDR3: TGTGCCAGCAGCTTGGGGACTAGGGTCGTCGAGCAGTACTTC. Its translation is CASSLGTRVVEQYF.

The chain combines TRBV10-2 with TRBJ2-7; 16 bases align to TRBD2. The V gene's germline CDR1 is WSHSY and CDR2 SAAADI. Losses at the gene ends were 4 bases for V and 4 bases for J; bases not matched to a gene: 7. The CDR3 consists of 17 residues. This CDR3 reads CASSGGTSGRALYEQYF. CDR3 in DNA: TGCGCCAGCAGTGGGGGGACTAGCGGGAGGGCTCTGTACGAGCAGTACTTC.

The chain joins TRBV19 to TRBJ1-3; D is ambiguous. The CDR3 has 14 residues. Trimming cost V 5 bases and J 4 bases, with 12 bases left between them. Germline V gene data show CDR1 as LNHDA and CDR2 as SQIVND (reference sequence). The DNA for the CDR3 is TGTGCCAGTAGTTTAAGGGAGTACGGAAACACCATATATTTT. This encodes CASSLREYGNTIYF.

This clone has just one count. CDR3 coding DNA: TGCGCCAGCAGCCATACGGAGTCGGAGACCCAGTACTTC. It translates to CASSHTESETQYF. The V call is TRBV5-1, the J call TRBJ2-5, with D uncertain. This CDR3 contains 13 residues. V was trimmed by 4 bases and J by 5 bases, leaving 12 bases between them. The germline CDR1 and CDR2 sequences are SGHRS and YFSETQ.

The CDR3 DNA is TGTGCCAGCAGCTTGTCTGCGAACACTGAAGCTTTCTTT. It translates to CASSLSANTEAFF. The chain recombines TRBV5-8 with TRBJ1-1; D is ambiguous. CDR3 length equals 13 residues. Trimming stripped 1 base from V and 1 base from J, with 5 bases between. Looked up from germline, CDR1 is SGHTS and CDR2 is YDEGEE.

This sequence joins TRBV19 and TRBJ2-7, with D perhaps TRBD2 (5 bases). Per the germline V gene, CDR1 is LNHDA and CDR2 is SQIVND (reference sequence). Trimming pared 5 bases from V and 5 bases from J, leaving 16 bases between. This CDR3 comprises 14 residues. Here the CDR3 reads CASSSWTGLDEQYF. CDR3 nucleotide sequence: TGTGCCAGTAGTTCATGGACTGGGTTAGACGAGCAGTACTTC.

The chain recombines TRBV18 with TRBJ1-3, with TRBD1 as a possible D gene (6 bases). The CDR3 has 16 amino acids. Trimming pared 1 base from V and 4 bases from J, leaving 14 bases between. CDR1 and CDR2 (germline): KGHSH, LQKENI. Here the CDR3 DNA reads TGTGCCAGCTCACCACGGGGGGGCCCGGCGGGAAACACCATATATTTT. This encodes CASSPRGGPAGNTIYF.

The V call is TRBV20-1, the J call TRBJ2-7; D is perhaps TRBD2 (5 bases). Germline V lookup: CDR1 DFQATT, CDR2 SNEGSKA (reference sequence). Trimming stripped 2 bases from V and 6 bases from J, with 8 bases between. The CDR3 spans 11 residues. The CDR3 nucleotides are TGCAGTGCTAGAAGGGCGGGCGAGCAGTACTTC. Amino acids: CSARRAGEQYF.

This clone was seen only once. V gene TRBV19 combines with J gene TRBJ1-1; D remains unclear. The CDR3 covers 14 residues. Germline CDR1 and CDR2: LNHDA and SQIVND (reference sequence). Trimming pared 6 bases from V and 1 base from J, leaving 12 bases between. The CDR3 region is CASSRRPENTEAFF. The CDR3 DNA follows: TGTGCCAGTAGCAGGCGGCCCGAGAACACTGAAGCTTTCTTT.

The V and J genes are TRBV5-1 and TRBJ2-2; D gene uncertain. V lost 1 base, J lost 3 bases, and 10 bases lay in between. This CDR3 contains 15 residues. The germline gives CDR1 SGHRS, CDR2 YFSETQ. In DNA form, the CDR3 reads TGCGCCAGCAGCTTGTGGCTAGTCGACACCGGGGAGCTGTTTTTT. Protein sequence: CASSLWLVDTGELFF.

This clone was detected only once. CDR3 nucleotides: TGCGCCAGCAGCGCGGGACAGGCCTCCTACGAGCAGTACTTC. Amino acids: CASSAGQASYEQYF. The genes are TRBV5-1 and TRBJ2-7; 8 bases match TRBD1. The length of the CDR3 is 14 residues. With V trimmed by 4 bases and J by 0 bases, 3 bases remained unmatched. Germline assignment: CDR1 SGHRS and CDR2 YFSETQ.

The rearrangement links TRBV18 to TRBJ2-1; possibly TRBD1 for D (6 bases). This CDR3 contains 15 residues. Germline V gene sequence: CDR1 KGHSH, CDR2 LQKENI. V was shortened by 2 bases and J by 0 bases, with 8 bases between the two germline ends. CDR3 protein: CASSPLGASYNEQFF. CDR3 bases: TGTGCCAGCTCACCATTGGGGGCCTCCTACAATGAGCAGTTCTTC.

This chain links TRBV18 with TRBJ1-1; no clear D. Germline values: CDR1 KGHSH, CDR2 LQKENI. Trimming took off 2 bases at V and 5 bases at J, with 21 bases between the two ends. CDR3 length equals 17 residues. CDR3 bases: TGTGCCAGCTCACCATCGGAAGGAATGTCTAGGAATACTGAAGCTTTCTTT. It specifies CASSPSEGMSRNTEAFF.

The rearrangement uses TRBV4-1 and TRBJ2-3, with D perhaps TRBD2 (5 bases). Trimming took off 6 bases at V and 4 bases at J, with 14 bases between the two ends. Germline V CDR1 and CDR2: MGHRA, YSYEKL. This CDR3 comprises 14 residues. CDR3 region: CASRVGPGADTQYF. Written as DNA, the CDR3 is TGCGCCAGCAGAGTCGGGCCCGGGGCAGATACGCAGTATTTT.

This chain connects TRBV10-3 to TRBJ1-5, with D perhaps matching TRBD1 (5 bases). Between the trimmed V and J ends, which lost 10 bases and 5 bases, there was a span of 12 bases. Germline V CDR1 and CDR2: ENHRY, SYGVKD. The CDR3 is made up of 12 amino acids. The CDR3 bases are TGTGCCACCAATCAGGGAGATCAGCCCCAGCATTTT. Translation gives CATNQGDQPQHF.

V gene TRBV6-5 combines with J gene TRBJ2-7; the D gene is possibly TRBD2 (6 bases). The germline gives CDR1 MNHEY, CDR2 SVGAGI. V was clipped by 6 bases and J by 0 bases, with 12 bases between them. The CDR3 has 14 amino acids. The CDR3 loop is CASRPAGSSYEQYF. The CDR3 nucleotides are TGTGCCAGCAGGCCTGCGGGGTCCTCCTACGAGCAGTACTTC.

The V and J genes are TRBV6-6 and TRBJ2-2; 8 bases align to TRBD2. CDR1 MNHNY and CDR2 SVGAGI come from the germline V gene (reference sequence). The trim removed 4 bases at V and 9 bases at J, leaving 10 bases unmatched. The CDR3 has 15 residues. The CDR3, as DNA: TGTGCCAGCAGTTCGCTAGCGGGCGGAGGCCGGGAGCTGTTTTTT. It yields the protein CASSSLAGGGRELFF.

The sample holds one count of this clone. V and J are TRBV5-1 and TRBJ2-7; a weak D match, TRBD2 (5 bases). The CDR3 contains 15 residues. V lost 4 bases and J 4 bases, leaving 18 bases between the germline ends. From germline, CDR1 is SGHRS and CDR2 YFSETQ. The DNA for the CDR3 is TGCGCCAGCAGCCAGGTCGGGGTAAAGGCGTACGAGCAGTACTTC. Its translation is CASSQVGVKAYEQYF.

This clone was found a few times. The chain carries TRBV2 and TRBJ1-2; D gene ambiguous. CDR1 SNHLY and CDR2 FYNNEI come from the germline V gene. The CDR3 loop spans 15 amino acids. V was cut by 2 bases and J by 5 bases, with 15 bases left in between. The CDR3 DNA is TGTGCCAGCAGTGAAAAGGGCAGCTTAGTATATGGCTACACCTTC. It yields the protein CASSEKGSLVYGYTF.

This clone appeared once. This chain connects TRBV5-1 to TRBJ2-7; TRBD2 matches 7 bases. V lost 0 bases to trimming and J lost 2 bases; unmatched junction nucleotides: 5. The CDR3 consists of 15 residues. The germline gives CDR1 SGHRS, CDR2 YFSETQ. The chain's CDR3 is CASSLAAGVTYEQYF. The CDR3 DNA follows: TGCGCCAGCAGCTTGGCCGCGGGAGTGACCTACGAGCAGTACTTC.

The chain carries TRBV11-2 and TRBJ2-1; no reliable D call. Germline values: CDR1 SGHAT, CDR2 FQNNGV. The CDR3 extends over 12 amino acids. Between the trimmed V and J ends, which lost 1 base and 8 bases, there was a span of 6 bases. The CDR3 region is CASSLGAYEQFF. The CDR3 bases are TGTGCCAGCAGCTTAGGAGCGTATGAGCAGTTCTTC.

This clone was observed a single time. The chain employs TRBV9 and TRBJ1-1; D perhaps matches TRBD1 (6 bases). V lost 3 bases and J 3 bases, leaving 9 bases between the germline ends. There are 13 residues in the CDR3. Germline CDR1 reads SGDLS; CDR2 reads YYNGEE. The CDR3 protein is CASSGTGHTEAFF. The CDR3 nucleotides read TGTGCCAGCAGCGGCACAGGGCACACTGAAGCTTTCTTT.

The V and J genes are TRBV28 and TRBJ2-3; TRBD1 agrees at 11 bases. V shed 7 bases, J shed 4 bases, and the junction held 4 bases outside the gene matches. This CDR3 contains 14 residues. Looked up from germline, CDR1 is MDHEN and CDR2 is SYDVKM. The CDR3 is CASIPGQGADTQYF. The CDR3 coding sequence is TGTGCCAGCATCCCGGGACAGGGGGCAGATACGCAGTATTTT.

The CDR3 DNA reads as TGTGCCAGCACCGGGGTGGGTGGAAAACTGTTTTTT. Its translation: CASTGVGGKLFF. V gene TRBV7-9 combines with J gene TRBJ1-4; D is unresolved. The CDR3 is 12 amino acids. The germline V and J ends were trimmed by 7 bases and 10 bases, with 13 bases remaining between them. Germline V CDR1 and CDR2: SEHNR, FQNEAQ (reference sequence).

This clone was observed once. This chain links TRBV4-1 with TRBJ2-5; 10 bases agree with TRBD2. The J call may be mistaken, given a closer DNA end match to TRBJ2-7. The CDR3 loop spans 21 amino acids. Germline V gene data show CDR1 as MGHRA and CDR2 as YSYEKL. The CDR3 here is CASSQDLLRLAGRTSSYEQYF. As DNA, the CDR3 is TGCGCCAGCAGCCAAGATTTGCTCAGACTAGCGGGTCGGACAAGCTCCTACGAGCAGTACTTC.

The rearrangement uses TRBV6-5 and TRBJ2-7; D is ambiguous. V was pared by 2 bases and J by 6 bases, with 11 bases between. From germline, CDR1 is MNHEY and CDR2 SVGAGI. There are 13 residues in the CDR3. The CDR3 sequence: CASSYVIDSEQYF. CDR3 coding DNA: TGTGCCAGCAGTTACGTAATAGACTCCGAGCAGTACTTC.

This clone was observed a few times. The chain couples TRBV5-1 to TRBJ2-7, with 8 nucleotides matching TRBD2. CDR1 and CDR2 from the germline V gene are SGHRS and YFSETQ. This CDR3 has 15 residues. V shed 4 bases and J 6 bases; nucleotides not matched to a gene: 12. CDR3 DNA sequence: TGCGCCAGCAGCCTTGAGGGACTAGATTCCCCCGAGCAGTACTTC. Residues: CASSLEGLDSPEQYF.

The rearrangement uses TRBV27 and TRBJ1-2; maybe TRBD1 (5 bases). The CDR3 is 15 residues long. V shed 3 bases and J shed 2 bases, with 13 bases lying between them. Germline assignment: CDR1 MNHEY and CDR2 SMNVEV (reference sequence). CDR3 residues: CASSLFGQGNYGYTF. CDR3 nucleotide sequence: TGTGCCAGCAGTTTGTTTGGGCAGGGCAACTATGGCTACACCTTC.

The chain is built from TRBV18 and TRBJ2-7; maybe TRBD1 (7 bases). V lost 3 bases and J 7 bases, leaving 19 bases between the germline ends. Germline CDR1 KGHSH, CDR2 LQKENI. CDR3 length: 15 residues. The DNA of the CDR3 is TGTGCCAGCTCACCCGGAGGACAGGCGGCGGGGGAGCAGTACTTC. It codes for CASSPGGQAAGEQYF.